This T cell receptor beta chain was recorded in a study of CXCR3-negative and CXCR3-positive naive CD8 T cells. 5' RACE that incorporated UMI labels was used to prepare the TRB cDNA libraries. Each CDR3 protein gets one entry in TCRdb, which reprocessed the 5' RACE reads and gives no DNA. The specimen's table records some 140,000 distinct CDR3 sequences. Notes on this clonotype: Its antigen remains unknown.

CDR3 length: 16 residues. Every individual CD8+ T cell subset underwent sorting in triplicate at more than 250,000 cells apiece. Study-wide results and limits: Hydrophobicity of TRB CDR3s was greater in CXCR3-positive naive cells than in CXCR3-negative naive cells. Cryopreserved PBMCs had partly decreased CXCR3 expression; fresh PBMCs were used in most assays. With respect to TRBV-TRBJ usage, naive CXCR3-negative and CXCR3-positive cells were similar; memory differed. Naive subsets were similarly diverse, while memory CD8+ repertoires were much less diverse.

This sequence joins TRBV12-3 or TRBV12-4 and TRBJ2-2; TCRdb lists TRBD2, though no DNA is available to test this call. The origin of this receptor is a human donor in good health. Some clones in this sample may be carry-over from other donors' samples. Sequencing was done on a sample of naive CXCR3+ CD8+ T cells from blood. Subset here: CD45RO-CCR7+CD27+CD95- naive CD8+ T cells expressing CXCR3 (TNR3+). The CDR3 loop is CASTTPVGGDTGELFF.